Each of the 4 T cell receptor gamma chains below was sequenced from the same sample in a study of γδ T cells in repeated Plasmodium falciparum infection. TCRdb reprocessed the multiplex PCR reads through CATT. The sample contains roughly 27,000 gamma-chain clones, roughly 3.1% of which appear only once. Flow sorting of PBMC yielded separate Vgamma9/Vdelta2+ and Vdelta2-negative gammadelta T cell populations for bulk repertoire analysis. Sequencing was carried out using gamma-delta T cells from blood. The source of these receptors is a pool of human donors (malaria-infected and uninfected, not separated).

This clone was recorded a few times. The protein held in TCRdb is that of a much larger clone and does not match this DNA's translation at residue 3, likely because of a read error; the protein shown is translated from the DNA. The J gene went uncalled, whereas the V gene is TRGV2. The CDR3 is 9 amino acids. From germline, CDR1 is EGSNGY and CDR2 YDSYNSKV. CDR3 in DNA: TGTGCCTCCTGGGCCGGGAAGCTCTTT. Amino acids: CASWAGKLF.

This clone was found a few times. A far larger clone differs by one base, so this is likely a read error. At the DNA level, this CDR3 is encoded by other sequences in the same sample as well. Here the CDR3 DNA reads TGTGCCTTGTGGGAGGTGCTGACGAGAGAGTTGGGCAAAAAGATCAAGGTATTT. Translated, it gives CALWEVLTRELGKKIKVF. V and J are TRGV9 and TRGJP. TCRdb gives no J gene; it was assigned here by matching the DNA to germline. CDR1 GITISATS and CDR2 ISYDGTV come from the germline V gene (reference sequence). The CDR3 extends over 18 amino acids.

This clone occurred many times. This chain uses TRGV3 with TRGJ1 or TRGJ2. The CDR3 spans 14 residues. From germline, CDR1 is VTNTFY and CDR2 YDVSTARD (reference sequence). The junction had 4 bases not matched to a gene; V was cut back by 0 bases and J by 2 bases. The CDR3 coding sequence is TGTGCCACCTGGGACAGGACTTATTATTATAAGAAACTCTTT. Translating gives CATWDRTYYYKKLF.

Details on this clone: This likely reflects a read error, since a far larger clone is one base away. Other nucleotide sequences in the sample specify the same CDR3. The V gene corresponds to TRGV2; no J gene was called. Germline V gene sequence: CDR1 EGSNGY, CDR2 YDSYNSKV. CDR3 length equals 14 residues. The CDR3 is CATWDSWNYYKKLF. As DNA, the CDR3 is TGTGCCACCTGGGACTCGTGGAATTATTATAAGAAGCTCTTT.